This TCR beta chain is from a study of CD8 T cells in Susac syndrome. The CDR3 spans 16 residues. Germline V CDR1 and CDR2: DFQATT, SNEGSKA (reference sequence). Unmatched junction bases numbered 13, after V lost 3 bases and J lost 6 bases. Reverse transcription of about 0.5 to 1 ug RNA used random hexamers. immunoSEQ multiplex PCR amplified TCR beta CDR3 across 54 Vbeta, 13 Jbeta. From the immunoSEQ multiplex PCR reads, TCRdb called clonotypes with MiXCR, one entry per CDR3 protein. The sample contains about 200,000 distinct CDR3 sequences, 85% to 95% of which appear only once. TCR beta from blood CD8+ and CD4+ T cells was sequenced. TEMRA cells were FACS-enriched and CD8+ and CD4+ T cells negatively isolated.

The chain employs TRBV20-1 and TRBJ2-2; 7 bases are shared with TRBD1. This receptor was taken from a human donor in good health. The specimen was CD4+ T cells from PBMCs. CDR3 loop: CSARGQTGSGAGELFF. CDR3 coding DNA: TGCAGTGCTAGGGGCCAGACAGGGTCCGGAGCCGGGGAGCTGTTTTTT.